This is a list of T cell receptor beta chains from one sample in a study of blood T cell repertoires in COVID-19. This table comes from immunoSEQ multiplex PCR, and its TCRdb copy is limited to in-frame clones, with some not included. The data show 55,000 to 75,000 clones, roughly 84% seen once. Sequencing was performed on peripheral blood. The origin of the receptors is a man in his 60s with COVID-19, enrolled during active disease. CDR3s include the opening cysteine and the closing phenylalanine or tryptophan. Fields, in order: V gene, J gene, CDR3 protein.

>TRBV14|TRBJ1-5
CASSRDTNQPQHF
>TRBV14|TRBJ1-5
CASSQAINQPQHF
>TRBV13|TRBJ2-3
CASRSLRSLREFKDTQYF
>TRBV19|TRBJ2-3
CASSIQGLVPDTQYF
>TRBV28|TRBJ1-4
CASSLSQGGEKLFF
>TRBV7-9|TRBJ2-3
CASSGGHSTDTQYF
>TRBV7-2|TRBJ1-6
CASSPTGRNSPLHF
>TRBV3-1/TRBV3-2|TRBJ1-1
CASSLTGMGQGTEAFF
>TRBV2|TRBJ1-1
CASRSRGENTEAFF
>TRBV23-1|TRBJ2-3
CASSHSGLVPASRTRTDTQYF
>TRBV6-6|TRBJ2-7
CASSYYETQDEQYF
>TRBV5-1|TRBJ2-7
CASSGGLAGVYEQYF
>TRBV7-9|TRBJ1-4
CASRPNSRDLGEKLFF